What follows is one T cell receptor beta chain and its context. This specimen comes from a study of PD-L1 blockade in urothelial cancer. Study at large: Patients with male sex and bladder-origin urothelial cancer accounted for about 85% of the roughly 30 enrolled. Analyses used blood from 3 weeks (second dose) and 6 weeks after treatment start. Blood samples had a median of about 140,000 T cells, 75,000 or so unique TCRs, and clonality roughly 0.088.

Clones were read by immunoSEQ multiplex PCR, and TCRdb kept only the in-frame ones, dropping some. Among roughly 60,000 clones listed, roughly 82% were seen once. Trimming pared 6 bases from V and 0 bases from J, leaving 21 bases between. This CDR3 contains 18 residues. Germline loops: CDR1 WSHSY, CDR2 SAAADI. Sequences were derived from PBMCs, sampled around atezolizumab (anti-PD-L1) treatment. This TCR derives from a man aged 65 to 85 with urothelial cancer. The chain carries TRBV10-2 and TRBJ2-1, with a possible D match to TRBD1 (8 bases). Here the CDR3 reads CASRRRGQRGSSYNEQFF. DNA of the CDR3: TGCGCCAGCAGACGCAGGGGGCAGCGGGGCAGCTCCTACAATGAGCAGTTCTTC.